This T cell receptor beta chain was retrieved from a study of control samples from healthy donors and cancer patients. Method: immunoSEQ multiplex PCR; TCRdb's copy keeps in-frame clones and lacks some. Here the sample spans some 130,000 clones, over 85% being singletons. With V trimmed by 5 bases and J by 0 bases, 3 bases remained unmatched. The CDR3 runs 15 residues. CDR1 is MNHEY and CDR2 is SVGAGI in the germline V gene. The V call is TRBV6-5, the J call TRBJ1-5; 8 nucleotides match TRBD1. Sample: blood. This TCR was recovered from a man aged 18 to 30 in good health. CDR3 sequence reads: CASSPTGASNQPQHF. CDR3 nucleotide sequence: TGTGCCAGCAGTCCGACAGGGGCTAGCAATCAGCCCCAGCATTTT.